These 23 T cell receptor beta chains originate from one sample sequenced in a study of blood T cells in healthy people across ages. For the second PCR, which ran for about 6 to 12 cycles, a sample-barcoded 5' primer and a J-beta primer mix were used. TCRdb itself ran the 5' RACE reads through MiXCR, one entry per CDR3 protein. The table has fewer than 1,200,000 distinct CDR3 sequences, approximately 25% seen once. Separately, the same data were catalogued under a study of T cells of mothers and their children.

The sample taken for sequencing was blood. The receptors originated from a girl aged 2 to 9 in good health.

This clonotype was seen more than once but under ten times. The J gene is TRBJ2-5, the V gene TRBV12-3 or TRBV12-4; D possibly corresponds to TRBD1 (6 bases). V was shortened by 5 bases and J by 3 bases, with 13 bases between the two germline ends. The CDR3 spans 14 residues. CDR3 sequence reads: CASSGQGREETQYF. The CDR3 bases are TGTGCCAGCAGTGGGCAGGGGAGAGAAGAGACCCAGTACTTC.

The V gene is TRBV6-5, the J gene TRBJ2-7; no definite D call. Germline values: CDR1 MNHEY, CDR2 SVGAGI. Trimming left V 10 bases short and J 1 base short, with 14 bases between. The CDR3 contains 13 residues. CDR3 DNA: TGTGCCACCTCCTCCGACGGATCCTACGAGCAGTACTTC. Its translation: CATSSDGSYEQYF.

The CDR3: CASSKTIMGGGYTF. Written as DNA, the CDR3 is TGTGCCAGCAGTAAGACAATAATGGGGGGTGGCTACACCTTC. V gene TRBV12-3 or TRBV12-4 combines with J gene TRBJ1-2; D is possibly TRBD1 (5 bases). The V end lost 5 bases, the J end lost 7 bases, and 17 bases lay between the germline ends. The length of the CDR3 is 14 residues.

The rearrangement joins TRBV15 to TRBJ2-1; 10 nucleotides align to TRBD2. The ends lost 5 bases at V and 9 bases at J; junction bases unmatched: 10. Germline V gene lookup returns CDR1 LNHNV and CDR2 YYDKDF (reference sequence). There are 15 residues in the CDR3. This CDR3 is CATSRRTSGGGEQFF. The DNA of the CDR3 is TGTGCCACCAGCCGAAGGACTAGCGGCGGGGGTGAGCAGTTCTTC.

This chain connects TRBV29-1 to TRBJ2-7; D is unresolved. Germline assignment: CDR1 SQVTM and CDR2 ANQGSEA. This CDR3 comprises 11 residues. V was pared by 7 bases and J by 4 bases, with 11 bases between. The CDR3 DNA reads TGCAGCGCCGCGAACGATTACGAGCAGTACTTC. Translating gives CSAANDYEQYF.

In its sample, this clonotype was seen a few times. This chain uses TRBV28 with TRBJ2-7, with D hard to call. CDR3 length: 16 residues. Germline values: CDR1 MDHEN, CDR2 SYDVKM. The ends were cut back, 5 bases at V and 1 base at J, with 18 bases in the middle. The CDR3 coding sequence is TGTGCCAGCAGTCATCTCCAAGGGATATGGTCCTACGAGCAGTACTTC. This sequence encodes CASSHLQGIWSYEQYF.

The chain is built from TRBV6-6 and TRBJ2-5; TRBD2 might be the D (5 bases). The DNA end is a closer match to TRBJ2-7, so the J assignment may be wrong. Germline loops: CDR1 MNHNY, CDR2 SVGAGI (reference sequence). The CDR3 is made up of 14 amino acids. CDR3 nucleotides: TGTGCCAGCAGCCTATCCCGACTAACCCTCGAGCAGTACTTC. It specifies CASSLSRLTLEQYF.

This clonotype has a handful of counts. The V and J genes are TRBV27 and TRBJ2-1, with 8 bases identical to TRBD1. With 7 bases clipped from V and 7 bases from J, the junction kept 6 bases outside the gene matches. Germline V gives CDR1 MNHEY, CDR2 SMNVEV (reference sequence). The length of the CDR3 is 13 residues. Here the CDR3 reads CASIGQGNNEQFF. The CDR3 nucleotides read TGTGCCAGCATCGGACAGGGTAATAATGAGCAGTTCTTC.

This clonotype showed up many times. The J gene is TRBJ1-1, the V gene TRBV9; D is undetermined. This CDR3 comprises 12 residues. Per germline, CDR1 SGDLS and CDR2 YYNGEE. V was pared by 3 bases and J by 1 base, with 4 bases between. CDR3 sequence reads: CASSAGNTEAFF. The CDR3 coding sequence is TGTGCCAGCAGCGCCGGGAACACTGAAGCTTTCTTT.

V usage is TRBV7-3 and J usage is TRBJ2-5, with D possibly being TRBD2 (6 bases). This CDR3 contains 15 residues. V lost 3 bases and J 9 bases, leaving 20 bases between the germline ends. Germline lookup yields CDR1 SGHTA and CDR2 FQGTGA. CDR3 sequence: CASSFSGGSREAQYF. The CDR3 nucleotides are TGTGCCAGCAGCTTCTCAGGCGGTTCTAGGGAGGCCCAGTACTTC.

The genes are TRBV10-3 and TRBJ2-4, with D possibly TRBD1 on 6 matching bases. This CDR3 has 15 amino acids. The V gene lost 6 bases and the J gene lost 0 bases, with 12 bases spanning the gap. Looked up from germline, CDR1 is ENHRY and CDR2 is SYGVKD. CDR3 sequence reads: CAISHGQLAKNIQYF. The CDR3 coding sequence is TGTGCCATCAGCCACGGACAGCTAGCCAAAAACATTCAGTACTTC.

This clonotype turned up a few times. This chain connects TRBV27 to TRBJ1-6; D is perhaps TRBD1 (5 bases). From germline, CDR1 is MNHEY and CDR2 SMNVEV (reference sequence). With 3 bases removed from V and 2 bases from J, the gap between germline ends came to 11 bases. The CDR3 consists of 16 residues. CDR3 nucleotide sequence: TGTGCCAGCAGTTTTGGGGGTATTCCCTATAATTCACCCCTCCACTTT. Amino acid sequence: CASSFGGIPYNSPLHF.

This chain links TRBV20-1 with TRBJ1-4, with unresolved D. Germline loops: CDR1 DFQATT, CDR2 SNEGSKA (reference sequence). The CDR3 has 13 residues. Trimming cost V 6 bases and J 11 bases, with 19 bases left between them. The CDR3 bases are TGCAGTGCGCCAGGCCCGGGCGTTAAGAAACTGTTTTTT. It specifies CSAPGPGVKKLFF.

This clonotype was recorded a few times. The genes are TRBV5-1 and TRBJ2-1, with 11 bases matching TRBD2. CDR1 and CDR2 (germline): SGHRS, YFSETQ. With 0 bases clipped from V and 4 bases from J, the junction kept 6 bases outside the gene matches. The CDR3 length is 17 residues. CDR3 sequence reads: CASSLGSLAGAYNEQFF. In DNA, the CDR3 is TGCGCCAGCAGCTTGGGGTCACTAGCGGGGGCGTACAATGAGCAGTTCTTC.

This clonotype was detected many times. The chain recombines TRBV5-5 with TRBJ2-7; D uncertain. CDR3 length: 12 amino acids. The ends were cut back, 4 bases at V and 3 bases at J, with 8 bases in the middle. CDR1 and CDR2 (germline): SGHKS, YYEKEE (reference sequence). CDR3 nucleotides: TGTGCCAGCAGCGATCTTCTCTACGAGCAGTACTTC. As protein: CASSDLLYEQYF.

In DNA form, the CDR3 reads TGTGCCAGCAGGGCAGGGAGTGGGAACGCCGAAGCTTTCTTT. It translates to CASRAGSGNAEAFF. The V gene is TRBV12-3 or TRBV12-4, the J gene TRBJ1-1, with D perhaps matching TRBD1 (5 bases). Trimming pared 6 bases from V and 8 bases from J, leaving 19 bases between. CDR3 size: 14 residues.

The chain employs TRBV6-5 and TRBJ1-1; D gene uncertain. The CDR3 consists of 13 residues. Germline V CDR1 and CDR2: MNHEY, SVGAGI. V was pared by 4 bases and J by 4 bases, with 10 bases between. CDR3 nucleotides: TGTGCCAGCAGTTCCCCGTGGTGCACTGAAGCTTTCTTT. This encodes CASSSPWCTEAFF.

The chain couples TRBV10-3 to TRBJ2-7; 7 positions match TRBD2. The CDR3 extends over 15 amino acids. J gave up 2 bases and V 3 bases, and 7 bases lay outside the gene matches. Germline CDR1 reads ENHRY; CDR2 reads SYGVKD. The CDR3 protein is CAISEGGSATYEQYF. CDR3 nucleotides: TGTGCCATCAGTGAAGGCGGGAGCGCCACCTACGAGCAGTACTTC.

This clonotype has only a few counts. The chain employs TRBV5-1 and TRBJ2-7; 8 bases line up with TRBD2. Per the germline V gene, CDR1 is SGHRS and CDR2 is YFSETQ. With V trimmed by 0 bases and J by 7 bases, 6 bases remained unmatched. The CDR3 loop spans 14 amino acids. The CDR3 sequence is CASSLDPGGQEQYF. The CDR3, as DNA: TGCGCCAGCAGCTTGGACCCGGGAGGGCAGGAGCAGTACTTC.

This clonotype was seen only once. The chain employs TRBV9 and TRBJ1-1, with a possible D match to TRBD1 (6 bases). Trimming took 2 bases from V and 7 from J, leaving 12 bases between them. The germline V gene encodes CDR1 SGDLS and CDR2 YYNGEE. The length of the CDR3 is 13 residues. The CDR3 here is CASSVGDRSEAFF. The DNA of the CDR3 is TGTGCCAGCAGCGTGGGAGACAGGAGTGAAGCTTTCTTT.

CDR3 protein: CASSPFGGTEAFF. The DNA of the CDR3 is TGTGCCAGCTCACCATTCGGAGGGACTGAAGCTTTCTTT. This rearrangement joins TRBV18 to TRBJ1-1; D is unclear. Germline assignment: CDR1 KGHSH and CDR2 LQKENI. The CDR3 length is 13 residues. V was cut by 2 bases and J by 5 bases, with 9 bases left in between.

J is TRBJ1-4 and V is TRBV20-1; maybe TRBD1 (6 bases). The length of the CDR3 is 13 residues. CDR1 is DFQATT, CDR2 SNEGSKA, per germline (reference sequence). Trimming stripped 6 bases from V and 7 bases from J, with 15 bases between. CDR3 in amino acids: CSAPKGVGEKLFF. The CDR3 bases are TGCAGTGCCCCCAAGGGGGTTGGTGAAAAACTGTTTTTT.

This clonotype was picked up a small number of times. This chain joins TRBV20-1 and TRBJ2-1, with unresolved D. From germline, CDR1 is DFQATT and CDR2 SNEGSKA (reference sequence). V was pared by 3 bases and J by 5 bases, with 11 bases between. CDR3 size: 13 residues. The CDR3 DNA follows: TGCAGTGCTAGGGCTGCCGGCAACAATGAGCAGTTCTTC. This encodes CSARAAGNNEQFF.